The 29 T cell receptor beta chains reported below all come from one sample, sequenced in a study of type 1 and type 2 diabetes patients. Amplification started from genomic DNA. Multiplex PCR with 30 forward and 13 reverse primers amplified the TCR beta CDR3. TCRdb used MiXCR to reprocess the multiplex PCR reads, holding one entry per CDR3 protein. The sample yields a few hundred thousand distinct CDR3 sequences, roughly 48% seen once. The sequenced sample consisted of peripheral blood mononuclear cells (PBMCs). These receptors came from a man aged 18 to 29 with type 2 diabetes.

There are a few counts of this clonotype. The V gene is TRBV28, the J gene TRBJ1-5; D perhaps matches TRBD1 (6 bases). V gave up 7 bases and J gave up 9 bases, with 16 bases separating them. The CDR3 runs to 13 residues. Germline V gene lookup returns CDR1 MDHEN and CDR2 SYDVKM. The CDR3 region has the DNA TGTGCCAGCAAGGGGGACGTCAGTCGGCCCCAGCATTTT. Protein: CASKGDVSRPQHF.

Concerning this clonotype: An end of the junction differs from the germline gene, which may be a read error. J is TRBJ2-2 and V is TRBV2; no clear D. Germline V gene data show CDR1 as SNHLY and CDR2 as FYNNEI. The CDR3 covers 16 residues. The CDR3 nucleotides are TGTGCCACCAGTGTCGGCAAAGGCACGAACACCGGGGAGCTGTTTTTT. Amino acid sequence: CATSVGKGTNTGELFF.

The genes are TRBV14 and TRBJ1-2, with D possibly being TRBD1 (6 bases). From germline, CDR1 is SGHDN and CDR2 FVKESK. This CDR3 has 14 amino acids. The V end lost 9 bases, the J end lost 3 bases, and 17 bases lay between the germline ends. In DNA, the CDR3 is TGTGCCAGGGTGGATGGGGGCGTAGACTATGGCTACACCTTC. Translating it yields CARVDGGVDYGYTF.

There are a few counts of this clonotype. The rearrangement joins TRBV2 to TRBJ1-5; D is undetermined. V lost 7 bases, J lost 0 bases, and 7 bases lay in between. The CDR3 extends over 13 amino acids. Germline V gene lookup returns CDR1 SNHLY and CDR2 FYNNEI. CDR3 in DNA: TGTGCCAGCACCGCGGGTAGCAATCAGCCCCAGCATTTT. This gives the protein CASTAGSNQPQHF.

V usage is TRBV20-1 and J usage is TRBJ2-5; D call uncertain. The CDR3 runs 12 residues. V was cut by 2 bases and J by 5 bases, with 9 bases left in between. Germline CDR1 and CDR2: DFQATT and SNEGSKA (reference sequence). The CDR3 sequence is CSARLIGETQYF. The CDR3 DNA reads TGCAGTGCTAGACTAATCGGGGAGACCCAGTACTTC.

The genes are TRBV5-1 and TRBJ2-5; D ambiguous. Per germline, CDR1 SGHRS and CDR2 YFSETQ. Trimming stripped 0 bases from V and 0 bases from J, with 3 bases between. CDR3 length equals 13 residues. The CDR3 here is CASSLEYQETQYF. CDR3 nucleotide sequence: TGCGCCAGCAGCTTGGAGTACCAAGAGACCCAGTACTTC.

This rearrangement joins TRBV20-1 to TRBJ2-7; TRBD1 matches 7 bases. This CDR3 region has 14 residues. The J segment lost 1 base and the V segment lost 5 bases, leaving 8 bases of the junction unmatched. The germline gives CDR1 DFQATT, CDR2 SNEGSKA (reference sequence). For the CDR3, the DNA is TGCAGTGCTGAGGACAGACAGGGTTCCTACGAGCAGTACTTC. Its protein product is CSAEDRQGSYEQYF.

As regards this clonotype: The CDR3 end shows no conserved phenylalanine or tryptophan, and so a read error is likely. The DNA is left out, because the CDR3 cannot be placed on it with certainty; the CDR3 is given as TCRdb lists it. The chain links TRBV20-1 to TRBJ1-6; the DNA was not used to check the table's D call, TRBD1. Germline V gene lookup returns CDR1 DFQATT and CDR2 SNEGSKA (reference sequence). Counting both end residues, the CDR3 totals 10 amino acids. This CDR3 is CSAPIGGAVL.

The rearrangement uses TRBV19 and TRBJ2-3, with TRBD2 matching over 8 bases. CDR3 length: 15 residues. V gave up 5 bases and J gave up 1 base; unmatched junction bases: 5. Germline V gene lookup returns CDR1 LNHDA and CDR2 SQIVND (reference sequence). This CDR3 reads CASSYVRGGTDTQYF. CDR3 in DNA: TGTGCCAGTAGTTACGTGCGGGGGGGCACAGATACGCAGTATTTT. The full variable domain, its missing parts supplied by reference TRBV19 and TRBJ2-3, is DGGITQSPKYLFRKEGQNVTLSCEQNLNHDAMYWYRQDPGQGLRLIYYSQIVNDFQKGDIAEGYSVSREKKESFPLTVTSAQKNPTAFYLCASSYVRGGTDTQYFGPGTRLTVL.

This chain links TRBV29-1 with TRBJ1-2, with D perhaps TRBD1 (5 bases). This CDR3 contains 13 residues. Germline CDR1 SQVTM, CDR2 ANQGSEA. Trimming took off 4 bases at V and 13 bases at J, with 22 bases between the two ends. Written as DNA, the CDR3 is TGCAGCGTTGCGTTCGTGGGCAGGGCGGGAGGCACCTTC. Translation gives CSVAFVGRAGGTF.

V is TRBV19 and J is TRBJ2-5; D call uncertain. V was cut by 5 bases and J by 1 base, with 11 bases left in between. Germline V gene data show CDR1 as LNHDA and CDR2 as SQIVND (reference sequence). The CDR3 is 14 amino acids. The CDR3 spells CASSLRARQETQYF. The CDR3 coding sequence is TGTGCCAGTAGTCTCCGGGCGCGCCAAGAGACCCAGTACTTC.

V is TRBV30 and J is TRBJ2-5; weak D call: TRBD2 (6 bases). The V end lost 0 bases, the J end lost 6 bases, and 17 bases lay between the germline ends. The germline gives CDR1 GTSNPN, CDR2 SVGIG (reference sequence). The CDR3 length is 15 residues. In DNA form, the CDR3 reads TGTGCCTGGAGTGTAGGCGGGACCCAGCGAAAGACCCAGTACTTC. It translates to CAWSVGGTQRKTQYF.

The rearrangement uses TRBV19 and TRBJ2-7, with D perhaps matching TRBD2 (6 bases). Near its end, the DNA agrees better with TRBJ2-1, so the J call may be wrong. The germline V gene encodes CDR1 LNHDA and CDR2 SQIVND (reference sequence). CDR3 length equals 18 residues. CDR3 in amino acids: CASSTNGGTPLFFGEQFF. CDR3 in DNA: TGTGCCAGTAGTACCAATGGAGGGACTCCTCTTTTTTTCGGTGAGCAGTTCTTC.

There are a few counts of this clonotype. CDR3 nucleotide sequence: TGTGCCAGTAGTATCTTTCACAGCTCCTACAATGAGCAGTTCTTC. Protein product: CASSIFHSSYNEQFF. The V and J genes are TRBV19 and TRBJ2-1; D remains ambiguous. Per germline, CDR1 LNHDA and CDR2 SQIVND (reference sequence). Trimming removed 3 bases at V and 0 bases at J, with 9 bases between. CDR3 length: 15 residues.

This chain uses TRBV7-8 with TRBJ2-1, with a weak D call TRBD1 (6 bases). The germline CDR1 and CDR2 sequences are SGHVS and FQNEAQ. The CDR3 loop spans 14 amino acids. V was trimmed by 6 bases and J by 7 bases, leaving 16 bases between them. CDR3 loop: CASSLNRVRNEQFF. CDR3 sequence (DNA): TGTGCCAGCAGTTTAAACAGGGTTAGAAATGAGCAGTTCTTC.

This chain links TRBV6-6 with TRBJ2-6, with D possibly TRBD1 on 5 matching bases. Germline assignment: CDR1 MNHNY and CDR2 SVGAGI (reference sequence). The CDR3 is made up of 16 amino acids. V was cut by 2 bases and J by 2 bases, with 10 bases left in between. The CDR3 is CASSYTPGTGANVLTF. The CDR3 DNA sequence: TGTGCCAGCAGTTACACCCCAGGGACTGGGGCCAACGTCCTGACTTTC.

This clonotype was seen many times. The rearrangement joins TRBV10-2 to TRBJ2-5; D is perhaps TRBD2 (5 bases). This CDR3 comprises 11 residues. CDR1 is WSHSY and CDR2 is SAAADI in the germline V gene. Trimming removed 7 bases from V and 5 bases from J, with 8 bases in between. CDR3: CASILAETQYF. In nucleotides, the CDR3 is TGCGCCAGCATCCTAGCCGAGACCCAGTACTTC.

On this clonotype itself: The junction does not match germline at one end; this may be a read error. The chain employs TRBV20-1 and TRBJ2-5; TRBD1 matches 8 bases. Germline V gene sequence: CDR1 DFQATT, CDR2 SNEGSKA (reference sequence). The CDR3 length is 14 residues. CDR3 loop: CSTRVRTGKETQYF. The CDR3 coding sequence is TGCAGTACTAGAGTGAGGACAGGGAAAGAGACCCAGTACTTC.

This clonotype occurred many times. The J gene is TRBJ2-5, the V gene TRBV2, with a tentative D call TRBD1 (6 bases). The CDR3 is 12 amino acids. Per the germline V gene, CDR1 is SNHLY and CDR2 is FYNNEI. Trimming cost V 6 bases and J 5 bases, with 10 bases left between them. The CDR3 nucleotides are TGTGCCAGCAGGACAGGTTTTGAGACCCAGTACTTC. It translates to CASRTGFETQYF. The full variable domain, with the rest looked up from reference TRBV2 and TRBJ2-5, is EPEVTQTPSHQVTQMGQEVILRCVPISNHLYFYWYRQILGQKVEFLVSFYNNEISEKSEIFDDQFSVERPDGSNFTLKIRSTKLEDSAMYFCASRTGFETQYFGPGTRLLVL.

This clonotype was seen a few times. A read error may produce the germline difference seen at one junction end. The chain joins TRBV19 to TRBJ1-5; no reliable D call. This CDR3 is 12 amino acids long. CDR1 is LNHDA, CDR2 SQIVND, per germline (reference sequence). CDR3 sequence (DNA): TGTGCCAGTAGGACGGGTAATCAGGCCCAGCATTTT. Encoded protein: CASRTGNQAQHF.

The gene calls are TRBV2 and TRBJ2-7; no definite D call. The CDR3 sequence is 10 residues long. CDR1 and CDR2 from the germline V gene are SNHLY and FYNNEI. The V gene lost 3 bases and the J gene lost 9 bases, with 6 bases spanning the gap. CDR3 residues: CASSDEGQYF. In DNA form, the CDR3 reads TGTGCCAGCAGTGATGAAGGGCAGTACTTC.

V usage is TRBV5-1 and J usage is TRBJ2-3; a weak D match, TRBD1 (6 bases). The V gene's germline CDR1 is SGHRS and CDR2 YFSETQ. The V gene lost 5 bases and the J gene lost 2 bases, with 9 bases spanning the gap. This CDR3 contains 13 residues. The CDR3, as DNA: TGCGCCAGCAGGGACAGCTACACAGATACGCAGTATTTT. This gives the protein CASRDSYTDTQYF.

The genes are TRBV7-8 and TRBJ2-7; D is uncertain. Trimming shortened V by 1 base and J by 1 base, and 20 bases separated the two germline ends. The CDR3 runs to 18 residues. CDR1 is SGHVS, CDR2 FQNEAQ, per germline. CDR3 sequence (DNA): TGTGCCAGCAGCTTAGAAGTGGGAAACCAACTCAAATCCTACGAGCAGTACTTC. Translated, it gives CASSLEVGNQLKSYEQYF.

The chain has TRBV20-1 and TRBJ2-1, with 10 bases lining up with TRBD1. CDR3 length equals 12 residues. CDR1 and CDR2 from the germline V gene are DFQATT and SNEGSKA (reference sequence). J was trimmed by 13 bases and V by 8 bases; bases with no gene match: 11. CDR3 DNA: TGCAGTCCACCTTCCGGGACAGGGGTCCAGTTCTTC. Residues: CSPPSGTGVQFF.

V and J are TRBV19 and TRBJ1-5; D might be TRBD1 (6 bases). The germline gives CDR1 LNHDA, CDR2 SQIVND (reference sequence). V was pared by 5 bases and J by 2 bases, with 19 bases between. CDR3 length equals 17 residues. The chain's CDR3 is CASSARNRGQRNQPQHF. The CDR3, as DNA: TGTGCCAGTAGTGCTCGAAACAGAGGACAGCGCAATCAGCCCCAGCATTTT.

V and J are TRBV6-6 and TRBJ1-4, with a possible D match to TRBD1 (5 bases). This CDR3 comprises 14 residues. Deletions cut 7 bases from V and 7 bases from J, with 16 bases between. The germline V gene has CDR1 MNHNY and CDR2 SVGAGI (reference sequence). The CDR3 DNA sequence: TGTGCCAGCAAGGTTGGGGGAATTGGTGAAAAACTGTTTTTT. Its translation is CASKVGGIGEKLFF.

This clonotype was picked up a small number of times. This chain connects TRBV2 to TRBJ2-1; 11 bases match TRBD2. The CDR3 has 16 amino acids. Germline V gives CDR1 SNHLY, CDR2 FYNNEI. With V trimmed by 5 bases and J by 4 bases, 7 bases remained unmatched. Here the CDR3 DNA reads TGTGCCAGCAGTAGAAAGACTAGCGGGATTTACAATGAGCAGTTCTTC. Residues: CASSRKTSGIYNEQFF.

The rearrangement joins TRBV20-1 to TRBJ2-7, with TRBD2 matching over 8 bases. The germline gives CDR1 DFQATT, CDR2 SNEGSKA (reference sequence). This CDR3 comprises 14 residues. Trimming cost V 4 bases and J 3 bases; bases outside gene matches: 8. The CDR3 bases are TGCAGTGCTACAGAGCGGGAGAGTCGCTACGAGCAGTACTTC. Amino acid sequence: CSATERESRYEQYF.

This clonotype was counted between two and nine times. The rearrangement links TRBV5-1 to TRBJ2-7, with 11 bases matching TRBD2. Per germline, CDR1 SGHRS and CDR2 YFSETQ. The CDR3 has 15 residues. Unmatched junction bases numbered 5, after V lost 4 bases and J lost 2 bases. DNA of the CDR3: TGCGCCAGCAGCAGTTTAGCGGGAGGGGCCTACGAGCAGTACTTC. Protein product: CASSSLAGGAYEQYF.